What follows are 3 T cell receptor beta chains derived from one specimen sequenced in a study of T cells in Graves' hyperthyroidism and ophthalmopathy. Regions amplified from RNA transcripts were the TCR beta CDR3 regions. The primer set for the first-round RT-PCR of the TCR CDR3 was HTBI. TCRdb re-called the multiplex PCR reads with MiXCR, one entry per CDR3 protein. The sample records a few hundred thousand distinct CDR3 sequences, roughly 20% being singletons. Sequencing was carried out using blood. The receptors shown here come from a man aged 30 to 39 with Graves' ophthalmopathy.

Many counts were recorded for this clonotype. The chain has TRBV15 and TRBJ2-1; TRBD1 matches at 11 bases. Trimming cost V 1 base and J 6 bases; bases outside gene matches: 2. The CDR3 loop spans 15 amino acids. Germline V gives CDR1 LNHNV, CDR2 YYDKDF (reference sequence). The CDR3 spells CATSRGGTGGNEQFF. The CDR3 DNA sequence: TGTGCCACCAGCAGAGGGGGGACAGGGGGCAATGAGCAGTTCTTC.

This clonotype was picked up one time. J is TRBJ2-3 and V is TRBV5-5; TRBD1 is a possible D gene (6 bases). From germline, CDR1 is SGHKS and CDR2 YYEKEE (reference sequence). Deletions cut 1 base from V and 1 base from J, with 10 bases between. This CDR3 is 15 amino acids long. In nucleotides, the CDR3 is TGTGCCAGCAGCTTGAGGGACACCCGCACAGATACGCAGTATTTT. This translates into CASSLRDTRTDTQYF. Full variable domain (missing parts from reference TRBV5-5 and TRBJ2-3): DAGVTQSPTHLIKTRGQQVTLRCSPISGHKSVSWYQQVLGQGPQFIFQYYEKEERGRGNFPDRFSARQFPNYSSELNVNALLLGDSALYLCASSLRDTRTDTQYFGPGTRLTVL.

The chain has TRBV4-1 and TRBJ2-6; D is uncertain. V was trimmed by 0 bases and J by 2 bases, leaving 8 bases between them. CDR3 size: 16 residues. Per the germline V gene, CDR1 is MGHRA and CDR2 is YSYEKL. Written as DNA, the CDR3 is TGCGCCAGCAGCCAAGATTCCGTCACTGGGGCCAACGTCCTGACTTTC. This translates into CASSQDSVTGANVLTF.